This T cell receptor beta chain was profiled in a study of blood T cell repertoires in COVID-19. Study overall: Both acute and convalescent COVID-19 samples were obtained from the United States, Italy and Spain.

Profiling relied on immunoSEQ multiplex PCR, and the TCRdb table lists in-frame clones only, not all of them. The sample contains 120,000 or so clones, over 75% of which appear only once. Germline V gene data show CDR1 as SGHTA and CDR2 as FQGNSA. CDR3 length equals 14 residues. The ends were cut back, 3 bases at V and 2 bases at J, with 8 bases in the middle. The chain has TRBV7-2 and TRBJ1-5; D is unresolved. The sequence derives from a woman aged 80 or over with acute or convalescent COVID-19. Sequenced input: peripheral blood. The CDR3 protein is CASSLGSRNQPQHF. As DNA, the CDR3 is TGTGCCAGCAGCTTGGGCAGCCGCAATCAGCCCCAGCATTTT. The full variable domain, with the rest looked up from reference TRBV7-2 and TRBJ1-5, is GAGVSQSPSNKVTEKGKDVELRCDPISGHTALYWYRQSLGQGLEFLIYFQGNSAPDKSGLPSDRFSAERTGGSVSTLTIQRTQQEDSAVYLCASSLGSRNQPQHFGDGTRLSIL.